The rows below give T cell receptor beta chains drawn from one sample of a study of blood T cells in healthy people across ages. TCRdb re-analysed the 5' RACE reads in MiXCR, keeping a single row per CDR3 protein. The data contain 900,000 to 950,000 distinct CDR3 sequences, almost 30% of them singletons. The same data also contributed to another study, on T cells of mothers and their children.

Sequencing was performed on blood. The receptor source for this set is a woman in her 40s in good health. Both conserved end residues are part of each CDR3. The D gene is left open where the match is weak.

len: 13; d_gene: -; v_gene: TRBV6-2/TRBV6-3; CDR3aa: CASSNWGKTEAFF
len: 15; d_gene: -; v_gene: TRBV7-6; CDR3aa: CASSRAGGGNTEAFF
len: 19; d_gene: TRBD2; v_gene: TRBV27; CDR3aa: CASSSRSVWSGVRTDTQYF
len: 13; d_gene: TRBD1; v_gene: TRBV20-1; CDR3aa: CSAEQGEGDGYTF
len: 14; d_gene: -; v_gene: TRBV20-1; CDR3aa: CSARAGNLDAGYTF
len: 14; d_gene: -; v_gene: TRBV6-1; CDR3aa: CASRTWGVGSGYTF
len: 15; d_gene: -; v_gene: TRBV15; CDR3aa: CATSREILAQNIQYF
len: 14; d_gene: -; v_gene: TRBV7-9; CDR3aa: CASSLESTNEKLFF
len: 14; d_gene: TRBD1; v_gene: TRBV6-5; CDR3aa: CTSSSDIRQGRQFF
len: 16; d_gene: TRBD1; v_gene: TRBV20-1; CDR3aa: CSTTQPGQGYFTEAFF
len: 13; d_gene: TRBD1; v_gene: TRBV20-1; CDR3aa: CSAPDRGRDGYTF
len: 15; d_gene: -; v_gene: TRBV4-1; CDR3aa: CASSLTGQPNTEAFF
len: 14; d_gene: -; v_gene: TRBV5-1; CDR3aa: CASSLESGFYEQYF
len: 16; d_gene: TRBD1; v_gene: TRBV24-1; CDR3aa: CATSNEGTDSTDTQYF
len: 15; d_gene: TRBD1; v_gene: TRBV7-8; CDR3aa: CASSRDTGVGDTQYF